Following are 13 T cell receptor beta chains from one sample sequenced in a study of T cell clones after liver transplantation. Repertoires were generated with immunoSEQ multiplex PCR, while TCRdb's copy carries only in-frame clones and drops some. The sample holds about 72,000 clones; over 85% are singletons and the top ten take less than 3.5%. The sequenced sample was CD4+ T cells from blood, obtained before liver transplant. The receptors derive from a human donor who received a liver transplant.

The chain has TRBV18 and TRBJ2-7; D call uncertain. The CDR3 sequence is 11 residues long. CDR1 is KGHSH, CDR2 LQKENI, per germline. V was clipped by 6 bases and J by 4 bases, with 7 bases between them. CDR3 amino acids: CASSELYEQYF. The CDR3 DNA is TGTGCCAGCTCTGAACTGTACGAGCAGTACTTC.

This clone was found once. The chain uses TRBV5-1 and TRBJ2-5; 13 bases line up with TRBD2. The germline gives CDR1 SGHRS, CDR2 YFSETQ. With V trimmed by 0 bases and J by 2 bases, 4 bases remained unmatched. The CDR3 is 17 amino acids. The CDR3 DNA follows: TGCGCCAGCAGCTTGGCACTAGCGGGAGGGGGACAAGAGACCCAGTACTTC. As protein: CASSLALAGGGQETQYF. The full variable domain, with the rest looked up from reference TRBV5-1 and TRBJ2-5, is KAGVTQTPRYLIKTRGQQVTLSCSPISGHRSVSWYQQTPGQGLQFLFEYFSETQRNKGNFPGRFSGRQFSNSRSEMNVSTLELGDSALYLCASSLALAGGGQETQYFGPGTRLLVL.

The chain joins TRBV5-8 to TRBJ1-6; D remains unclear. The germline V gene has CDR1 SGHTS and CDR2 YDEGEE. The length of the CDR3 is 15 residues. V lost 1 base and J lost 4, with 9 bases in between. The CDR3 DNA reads TGTGCCAGCAGCTTGCGAGGAGGGTATAATTCACCCCTCCACTTT. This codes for CASSLRGGYNSPLHF.

The CDR3 bases are TGTGCCAGCAGCTTATCGGGGGTTGTGGAAAAACTGTTTTTT. Amino acids: CASSLSGVVEKLFF. The chain links TRBV11-2 to TRBJ1-4; TRBD1 is a possible D gene (5 bases). The CDR3 loop spans 14 amino acids. V lost 2 bases and J 8 bases, leaving 12 bases between the germline ends. Germline assignment: CDR1 SGHAT and CDR2 FQNNGV.

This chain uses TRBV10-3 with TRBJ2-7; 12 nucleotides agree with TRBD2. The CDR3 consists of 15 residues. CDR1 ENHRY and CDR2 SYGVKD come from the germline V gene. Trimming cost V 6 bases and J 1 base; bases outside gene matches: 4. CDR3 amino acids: CAIRPGLAGSYEQYF. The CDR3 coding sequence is TGTGCCATCAGGCCGGGACTAGCGGGTTCCTACGAGCAGTACTTC.

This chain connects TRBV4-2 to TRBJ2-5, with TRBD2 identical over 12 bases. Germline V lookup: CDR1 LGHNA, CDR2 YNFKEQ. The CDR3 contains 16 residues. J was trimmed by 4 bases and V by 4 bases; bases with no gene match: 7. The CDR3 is CASSLVTSGGGETQYF. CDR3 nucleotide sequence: TGTGCCAGCAGCCTGGTGACTAGCGGGGGTGGAGAGACCCAGTACTTC.

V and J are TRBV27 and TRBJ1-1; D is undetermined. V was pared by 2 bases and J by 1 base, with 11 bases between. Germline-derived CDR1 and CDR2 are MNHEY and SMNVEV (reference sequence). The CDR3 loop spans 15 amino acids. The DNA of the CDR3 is TGTGCCAGCAGTTTACTACGGAGCACGAACACTGAAGCTTTCTTT. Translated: CASSLLRSTNTEAFF.

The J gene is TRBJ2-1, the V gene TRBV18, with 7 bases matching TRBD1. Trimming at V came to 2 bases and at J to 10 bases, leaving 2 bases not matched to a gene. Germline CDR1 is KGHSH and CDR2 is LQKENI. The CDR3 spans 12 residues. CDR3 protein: CASSPKDREQFF. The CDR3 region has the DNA TGTGCCAGCTCACCAAAGGACAGGGAGCAGTTCTTC.

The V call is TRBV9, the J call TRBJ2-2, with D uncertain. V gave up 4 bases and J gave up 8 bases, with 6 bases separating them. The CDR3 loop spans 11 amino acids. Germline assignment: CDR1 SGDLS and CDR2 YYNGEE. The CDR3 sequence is CASSPEGELFF. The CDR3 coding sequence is TGTGCCAGCAGCCCCGAAGGGGAGCTGTTTTTT. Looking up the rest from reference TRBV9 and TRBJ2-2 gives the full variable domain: DSGVTQTPKHLITATGQRVTLRCSPRSGDLSVYWYQQSLDQGLQFLIQYYNGEERAKGNILERFSAQQFPDLHSELNLSSLELGDSALYFCASSPEGELFFGEGSRLTVL.

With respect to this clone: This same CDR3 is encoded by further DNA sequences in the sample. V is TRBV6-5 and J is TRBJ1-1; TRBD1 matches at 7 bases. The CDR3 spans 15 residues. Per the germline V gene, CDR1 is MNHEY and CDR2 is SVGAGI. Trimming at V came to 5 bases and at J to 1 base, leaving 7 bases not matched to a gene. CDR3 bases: TGTGCCAGCAGTGGGACCGGGACAGCGAACACTGAAGCTTTCTTT. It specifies CASSGTGTANTEAFF.

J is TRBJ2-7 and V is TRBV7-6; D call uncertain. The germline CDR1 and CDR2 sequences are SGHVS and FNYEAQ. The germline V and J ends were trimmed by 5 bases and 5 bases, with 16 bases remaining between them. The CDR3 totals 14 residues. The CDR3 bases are TGTGCCAGCAGCCCCTCCGGCCGACCCCACGAGCAGTACTTC. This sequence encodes CASSPSGRPHEQYF.

The CDR3 sequence: CAWSGGQASNQPQHF. Here the CDR3 DNA reads TGTGCCTGGAGTGGAGGACAGGCTAGCAATCAGCCCCAGCATTTT. V gene TRBV30 combines with J gene TRBJ1-5; 7 nucleotides align to TRBD1. Germline trimming cut 1 base from V and 0 bases from J; bases unmatched to any gene: 3. In germline, CDR1 is GTSNPN, CDR2 SVGIG (reference sequence). The CDR3 is made up of 15 amino acids.

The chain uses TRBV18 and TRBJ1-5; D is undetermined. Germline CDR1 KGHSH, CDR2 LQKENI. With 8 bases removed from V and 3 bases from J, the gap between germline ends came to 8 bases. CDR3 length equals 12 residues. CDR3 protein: CASKMANQPQHF. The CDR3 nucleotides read TGTGCCAGCAAGATGGCCAATCAGCCCCAGCATTTT.